The source of this T cell receptor beta chain is a study of identical twins. TCRdb ran MiXCR on the 5' RACE reads and lists one entry per CDR3 protein. The sample records approximately 260,000 distinct CDR3 sequences, around 15% being singletons. The CDR3 length is 13 residues. Looked up from germline, CDR1 is DFQATT and CDR2 is SNEGSKA (reference sequence). V lost 5 bases and J 0 bases, leaving 11 bases between the germline ends. The specimen sequenced was memory (CD45RO+) T cells sorted from blood. The J gene is TRBJ2-7, the V gene TRBV20-1; tentative D call: TRBD2 (6 bases). This receptor was taken from a woman between 18 and 29 years old in good health. CDR3 loop: CSAGRTDSYEQYF. The CDR3 DNA is TGCAGTGCTGGGAGGACTGACTCCTACGAGCAGTACTTC.